The present entry profiles one T cell receptor beta chain with its context. The sample belongs to a study of blood T cell repertoires in COVID-19. Sequencing was performed with immunoSEQ multiplex PCR; in TCRdb, only in-frame clones are kept and a portion is missing. The sample has about 200,000 clones, around nine tenths seen once; the top ten hold about 6%. CDR1 SNHLY and CDR2 FYNNEI come from the germline V gene. With V trimmed by 6 bases and J by 0 bases, 3 bases remained unmatched. The CDR3 extends over 15 amino acids. The sample comprised peripheral blood. The source is a man between 60 and 70 years old who had recovered from COVID-19. This sequence joins TRBV2 and TRBJ1-1; 11 positions match TRBD1. In DNA, the CDR3 is TGTGCCAGCAGCCGGGACAGGGGGATGAACACTGAAGCTTTCTTT. Encoded protein: CASSRDRGMNTEAFF. The entire variable domain, with the rest obtained from reference TRBV2 and TRBJ1-1, is as follows: EPEVTQTPSHQVTQMGQEVILRCVPISNHLYFYWYRQILGQKVEFLVSFYNNEISEKSEIFDDQFSVERPDGSNFTLKIRSTKLEDSAMYFCASSRDRGMNTEAFFGQGTRLTVV.